This T cell receptor (beta chain) appears in the sequencing data of a study of shared clonotypes between healthy human individuals. V lost 10 bases and J 3 bases, leaving 4 bases between the germline ends. This CDR3 spans 10 amino acids. The germline CDR1 and CDR2 sequences are SNHLY and FYNNEI. Profiled with immunoSEQ multiplex PCR; TCRdb holds only in-frame clones, not every one. The table shows 550,000 to 600,000 clones, with 98% occurring only once. The naive CD8 fraction comprised CD45RO-negative cells positively selected for CCR7 and excluded terminally differentiated effector memory CD45RA+ cells.

The sequencing input was naive CD8+ T cells sorted from blood. This TCR derives from a man younger than 40 in good health. The V gene is TRBV2, the J gene TRBJ2-1; D remains unclear. CDR3 loop: CATNYNEQFF. Here the CDR3 DNA reads TGTGCCACCAACTACAATGAGCAGTTCTTC.